These 15 T cell receptor beta chains were sequenced from one sample in a study of graft-versus-host responses after intestinal transplantation. Their cognate antigens are unknown. Generated by immunoSEQ multiplex PCR, the TCRdb table keeps only in-frame clones and is missing some. This repertoire shows more than 65,000 clones, about 80% found once; its top ten account for about 0.4%. Sequencing used unstimulated CD4+ T cells sorted from spleen or lymph node cells, obtained before transplant. Every receptor here comes from a human donor who was the organ donor for an intestinal transplant.

This clone was detected only a few times. The rearrangement uses TRBV28 and TRBJ1-4; no definite D call. The CDR3 is 16 amino acids. Trimming removed 2 bases at V and 8 bases at J, with 18 bases between. Germline V gene sequence: CDR1 MDHEN, CDR2 SYDVKM. The CDR3 here is CASSLPISGLAEKLFF. As DNA, the CDR3 is TGTGCCAGCAGTTTACCCATCTCGGGGTTAGCAGAAAAACTGTTTTTT.

The V and J genes are TRBV4-3 and TRBJ2-1; tentative D call: TRBD2 (5 bases). Germline CDR1 and CDR2: LGHNA and YSLEER. CDR3 size: 15 residues. Trimming took off 0 bases at V and 4 bases at J, with 10 bases between the two ends. DNA for the CDR3: TGCGCCAGCAGCCAAGAATCTGGGGAGTACAATGAGCAGTTCTTC. It codes for CASSQESGEYNEQFF.

The chain uses TRBV7-2 and TRBJ1-2, with D perhaps TRBD1 (6 bases). The CDR3 covers 13 residues. The V end lost 11 bases, the J end lost 4 bases, and 17 bases lay between the germline ends. Germline CDR1 SGHTA, CDR2 FQGNSA. As DNA, the CDR3 is TGTGCCTCTCAACGGGACACAAGCTATGGCTACACCTTC. Residues: CASQRDTSYGYTF.

The chain has TRBV9 and TRBJ1-1; no reliable D call. Per the germline V gene, CDR1 is SGDLS and CDR2 is YYNGEE. The CDR3 length is 14 residues. Trimming stripped 0 bases from V and 7 bases from J, with 13 bases between. CDR3 DNA sequence: TGTGCCAGCAGCGTAGTATCGGGGTTGGGTGAAGCTTTCTTT. Translating it yields CASSVVSGLGEAFF. The entire variable domain, with the rest obtained from reference TRBV9 and TRBJ1-1, is as follows: DSGVTQTPKHLITATGQRVTLRCSPRSGDLSVYWYQQSLDQGLQFLIQYYNGEERAKGNILERFSAQQFPDLHSELNLSSLELGDSALYFCASSVVSGLGEAFFGQGTRLTVV.

This clone was observed once. The chain recombines TRBV28 with TRBJ2-3, with 14 bases lining up with TRBD2. The CDR3 has 16 amino acids. The V and J ends lost 6 bases and 5 bases, in that order; junction bases with no gene match: 7. Germline-derived CDR1 and CDR2 are MDHEN and SYDVKM. In DNA form, the CDR3 reads TGTGCCAGCAGATACGGACTAGCGGGGGGTTTAGATACGCAGTATTTT. Translating gives CASRYGLAGGLDTQYF.

This chain uses TRBV6-5 with TRBJ2-7; D gene ambiguous. V was clipped by 5 bases and J by 6 bases, with 20 bases between them. The CDR3 covers 15 residues. Germline CDR1 is MNHEY and CDR2 is SVGAGI. CDR3 in DNA: TGTGCCAGCAGTGTTCTAGAAGGCCGACCCATCGAGCAGTACGTC. Translation: CASSVLEGRPIEQYV.

The V call is TRBV7-2, the J call TRBJ2-5; 8 bases are shared with TRBD1. The trim removed 5 bases at V and 3 bases at J, leaving 5 bases unmatched. Per germline, CDR1 SGHTA and CDR2 FQGNSA. The CDR3 length is 14 residues. Here the CDR3 DNA reads TGTGCCAGCAGCCGCAGGGGGCTGAAAGAGACCCAGTACTTC. Protein sequence: CASSRRGLKETQYF.

The V call is TRBV5-6, the J call TRBJ2-7, with TRBD1 as a possible D gene (6 bases). This CDR3 spans 15 amino acids. With 3 bases removed from V and 1 base from J, the gap between germline ends came to 14 bases. Germline CDR1 reads SGHDT; CDR2 reads YYEEEE. CDR3: CASSSLDRSSYEQYV. DNA of the CDR3: TGTGCCAGCAGCTCCTTAGACAGGTCTTCCTACGAGCAGTACGTC.

The chain recombines TRBV6-5 with TRBJ2-1; D is uncertain. Germline-derived CDR1 and CDR2 are MNHEY and SVGAGI. There are 14 residues in the CDR3. V lost 2 bases, J lost 5 bases, and 10 bases lay in between. The CDR3: CASSYGSLNNEQFF. DNA for the CDR3: TGTGCCAGCAGTTACGGTAGCCTGAACAATGAGCAGTTCTTC.

The J gene is TRBJ1-2, the V gene TRBV30; D unclear. This CDR3 has 11 residues. The ends were cut back, 5 bases at V and 4 bases at J, with 8 bases in the middle. Germline V gene lookup returns CDR1 GTSNPN and CDR2 SVGIG (reference sequence). CDR3 residues: CAWDGSYGYTF. The CDR3 nucleotides read TGTGCCTGGGACGGGTCCTATGGCTACACCTTC.

The chain carries TRBV6-5 and TRBJ1-2; 8 bases are a match to TRBD1. The CDR3 is 15 amino acids. In germline, CDR1 is MNHEY, CDR2 SVGAGI. The V segment lost 0 bases and the J segment 4 bases; nucleotides outside the gene matches: 4. DNA for the CDR3: TGTGCCAGCAGTTACTCTGGCAGGGGGCCCTATGGCTACACCTTC. Amino acids: CASSYSGRGPYGYTF.

The chain recombines TRBV9 with TRBJ2-7; D is uncertain. The length of the CDR3 is 11 residues. Germline V CDR1 and CDR2: SGDLS, YYNGEE. V was trimmed by 4 bases and J by 6 bases, leaving 8 bases between them. The CDR3 region is CASSSWGEQYV. The CDR3 DNA reads as TGTGCCAGCAGCTCTTGGGGCGAGCAGTACGTC.

This clone was seen more than once but under ten times. The V call is TRBV4-1, the J call TRBJ2-3; weak D call: TRBD2 (6 bases). The CDR3 loop spans 16 amino acids. Germline assignment: CDR1 MGHRA and CDR2 YSYEKL. The V end was cut by 1 base, the J end by 1 base, with 12 bases between. The CDR3 coding sequence is TGCGCCAGCAGCCAAGTGGCGGGGACTGGCACAGATACGCAGTATTTT. Its translation is CASSQVAGTGTDTQYF.

This sequence joins TRBV2 and TRBJ1-1, with unresolved D. CDR1 and CDR2 from the germline V gene are SNHLY and FYNNEI. Trimming removed 8 bases from V and 2 bases from J, with 12 bases in between. The CDR3 extends over 13 amino acids. The DNA for the CDR3 is TGTGCCAGCCGTCACAGAACAAACACTGAAGCTTTCTTT. As protein: CASRHRTNTEAFF.

The genes are TRBV28 and TRBJ1-5, with a possible D match to TRBD1 (5 bases). The CDR3 is 15 residues long. V was cut by 0 bases and J by 0 bases, with 6 bases left in between. CDR1 MDHEN and CDR2 SYDVKM come from the germline V gene. As DNA, the CDR3 is TGTGCCAGCAGTTTATGGCAGGGTAGCAATCAGCCCCAGCATTTT. Its translation is CASSLWQGSNQPQHF.